This entry lists 17 T cell receptor beta chains sequenced from one sample in a study of cytomegalovirus exposure and HLA in healthy donors. Repertoires were generated with immunoSEQ multiplex PCR, while TCRdb's copy carries only in-frame clones and drops some. The sample shows 250,000 to 400,000 clones, about nine tenths of them seen only once. Sequenced material: PBMCs. These TCRs come from a woman aged 25 to 39 in good health and CMV-seropositive.

The V call is TRBV6-5, the J call TRBJ1-2; a possible D gene is TRBD1 (5 bases). V was pared by 6 bases and J by 7 bases, with 15 bases between. The germline V gene encodes CDR1 MNHEY and CDR2 SVGAGI. The CDR3 is 13 residues long. DNA for the CDR3: TGTGCCAGCAGCATGAGGGGTATTGGTGGCTACACCTTC. Translating it yields CASSMRGIGGYTF.

The chain couples TRBV9 to TRBJ2-1; 12 bases are shared with TRBD2. Trimming cost V 4 bases and J 7 bases; bases outside gene matches: 9. From germline, CDR1 is SGDLS and CDR2 YYNGEE. This CDR3 region has 16 residues. The CDR3 is CASSSRTSGVRNEQFF. The CDR3 DNA reads as TGTGCCAGCAGCTCACGGACTAGCGGGGTGAGAAATGAGCAGTTCTTC.

This clone was found a few times. The rearrangement uses TRBV10-3 and TRBJ2-2; TRBD1 is a possible D gene (5 bases). This CDR3 spans 12 amino acids. V gave up 9 bases and J gave up 6 bases, with 11 bases separating them. CDR1 and CDR2 (germline): ENHRY, SYGVKD. CDR3 coding DNA: TGTGCCATAGGGGTAGGGTCCGGGGAGCTGTTTTTT. It is translated as CAIGVGSGELFF.

The V gene is TRBV4-2, the J gene TRBJ2-3; the D is unclear. CDR3 size: 12 residues. Trimming stripped 1 base from V and 5 bases from J, with 4 bases between. Germline lookup yields CDR1 LGHNA and CDR2 YNFKEQ. CDR3 nucleotides: TGTGCCAGCAGCCAAGCGTTAGATACGCAGTATTTT. Translating it yields CASSQALDTQYF.

V is TRBV27 and J is TRBJ1-5, with TRBD1 as a possible D gene (5 bases). Trimming removed 3 bases from V and 7 bases from J, with 13 bases in between. The CDR3 contains 14 residues. Germline CDR1 is MNHEY and CDR2 is SMNVEV (reference sequence). CDR3 nucleotides: TGTGCCAGCAGTTTGTGGGGGTACAACCAGCCCCAGCATTTT. Translation gives CASSLWGYNQPQHF.

This chain uses TRBV13 with TRBJ1-2; tentatively, D is TRBD1 (5 bases). The ends were cut back, 5 bases at V and 2 bases at J, with 15 bases in the middle. Per the germline V gene, CDR1 is PRHDT and CDR2 is FYEKMQ (reference sequence). The CDR3 has 15 amino acids. The CDR3 DNA follows: TGTGCCAGCAGCGTTTGGGACGCCAACAACTATGGCTACACCTTC. Its translation: CASSVWDANNYGYTF.

Worth noting for this clone: This sample also contains other DNA sequences that code for the same CDR3. The genes are TRBV7-3 and TRBJ1-1; D is unclear. Trimming took off 0 bases at V and 5 bases at J, with 10 bases between the two ends. This CDR3 region has 14 residues. The germline V gene has CDR1 SGHTA and CDR2 FQGTGA. The DNA for the CDR3 is TGTGCCAGCAGCTTAACCCCGGGCGGGACTGAAGCTTTCTTT. This gives the protein CASSLTPGGTEAFF.

The chain has TRBV29-1 and TRBJ2-2, with 9 bases matching TRBD2. The CDR3 extends over 15 amino acids. Germline assignment: CDR1 SQVTM and CDR2 ANQGSEA. V shed 6 bases, J shed 1 base, and the junction held 6 bases outside the gene matches. CDR3 residues: CSVWAGGMNTGELFF. The CDR3 DNA follows: TGCAGCGTATGGGCGGGAGGGATGAACACCGGGGAGCTGTTTTTT.

The chain recombines TRBV4-1 with TRBJ2-7; 7 bases are a match to TRBD2. Germline assignment: CDR1 MGHRA and CDR2 YSYEKL. This CDR3 spans 16 amino acids. After removal of 5 bases from V and 3 bases from J, the junction contained 13 bases not matched to a gene. CDR3 sequence reads: CASSWTSGGRNYEQYF. The DNA for the CDR3 is TGCGCCAGCAGCTGGACTTCAGGCGGGAGAAACTACGAGCAGTACTTC.

This sequence joins TRBV9 and TRBJ2-2; tentative D call: TRBD2 (5 bases). The CDR3 is made up of 15 amino acids. Germline V gene lookup returns CDR1 SGDLS and CDR2 YYNGEE. V was shortened by 4 bases and J by 5 bases, with 15 bases between the two germline ends. The DNA for the CDR3 is TGTGCCAGCAGCCGAGGGCTACTGGGGACCGGGGAGCTGTTTTTT. Amino acids: CASSRGLLGTGELFF.

J is TRBJ2-5 and V is TRBV12-1; TRBD2 is taken as the D call from the table, unchecked against the DNA. TRBV12-1 is recorded as a pseudogene. The CDR3 is 13 amino acids. CDR3 in DNA: TGTGCCAGCAGCTACGGACTAGCCGAGACCCAGTACTTC. Translating gives CASSYGLAETQYF.

The chain joins TRBV5-8 to TRBJ2-7; the D gene is possibly TRBD1 (5 bases). CDR1 and CDR2 (germline): SGHTS, YDEGEE. The germline V and J ends were trimmed by 1 base and 4 bases, with 15 bases remaining between them. The CDR3 runs 15 residues. CDR3 in DNA: TGTGCCAGCAGCTTGTCCGGGCTCACAGGTTACGAGCAGTACTTC. Protein sequence: CASSLSGLTGYEQYF.

The gene calls are TRBV4-2 and TRBJ1-2; 7 bases fit TRBD1. Germline V gene sequence: CDR1 LGHNA, CDR2 YNFKEQ. The CDR3 length is 17 residues. V lost 3 bases, J lost 0 bases, and 10 bases stayed unmatched. The CDR3 protein is CASSQFRGELANYGYTF. As DNA, the CDR3 is TGTGCCAGCAGCCAGTTCAGGGGGGAGTTAGCTAACTATGGCTACACCTTC.

This chain links TRBV9 with TRBJ1-5, with 7 positions matching TRBD1. The CDR3 has 15 residues. Trimming removed 4 bases from V and 1 base from J; junction bases left unmatched: 5. In germline, CDR1 is SGDLS, CDR2 YYNGEE. The CDR3 loop reads CASSQTGNSNQPQHF. The CDR3 bases are TGTGCCAGCAGCCAGACAGGGAACAGCAATCAGCCCCAGCATTTT.

The chain uses TRBV5-1 and TRBJ2-6; 9 bases fit TRBD1. Germline CDR1 SGHRS, CDR2 YFSETQ. V lost 3 bases, J lost 2 bases, and 9 bases stayed unmatched. The length of the CDR3 is 18 residues. CDR3 in DNA: TGCGCCAGCAGCTCCGCCGGGACAGGGAGGGCTGGGGCCAACGTCCTGACTTTC. Translating gives CASSSAGTGRAGANVLTF. The whole variable domain, remainder taken from reference TRBV5-1 and TRBJ2-6, is KAGVTQTPRYLIKTRGQQVTLSCSPISGHRSVSWYQQTPGQGLQFLFEYFSETQRNKGNFPGRFSGRQFSNSRSEMNVSTLELGDSALYLCASSSAGTGRAGANVLTFGAGSRLTVL.

This chain uses TRBV5-6 with TRBJ2-5, with TRBD1 identical over 8 bases. J gave up 5 bases and V 3 bases, and 9 bases lay outside the gene matches. CDR3 length: 15 residues. Germline V gene data show CDR1 as SGHDT and CDR2 as YYEEEE. CDR3 residues: CASSYQDRVRETQYF. The CDR3 DNA is TGTGCCAGCAGCTACCAGGACAGGGTCCGGGAGACCCAGTACTTC.

The chain has TRBV6-1 and TRBJ1-6, with D perhaps matching TRBD1 (6 bases). Trimming stripped 1 base from V and 16 bases from J, with 20 bases between. In germline, CDR1 is MNHNS, CDR2 SASEGT. CDR3 length: 15 residues. CDR3 nucleotide sequence: TGTGCCAGCAGTGAAGTTCAGGGGACCGCCGGGCCACTCCACTTT. Translated: CASSEVQGTAGPLHF.